This entry describes one TCR beta chain. Its cognate antigen is unknown. Caucasian adults living in Nashville, Tennessee, provided all samples. These data are taken from a study of shared clonotypes between healthy human individuals. Whole-study findings and limits: Although depth was large, rarefaction showed that sequencing of the sorted subsets was incomplete. Among the subsets, naive ones generally showed larger estimated richness than memory ones.

Trimming took 6 bases from V and 2 from J; bases not matched to a gene: 6. Germline V gene data show CDR1 as SEHNR and CDR2 as FQNEAQ (reference sequence). There are 14 residues in the CDR3. The assay was immunoSEQ multiplex PCR, and TCRdb's table has in-frame clones only and misses some. The data contain a few million clones, approximately 94% of them singletons. The rearrangement links TRBV7-9 to TRBJ2-7; TRBD1 matches at 8 bases. Sequencing was done on a sample of naive CD4+ T cells sorted from blood. Subset noted: CD45RA+ positively selected. The clonotype originates from a man aged 18-30 years in good health. The CDR3 bases are TGTGCCAGCAGGAAGACAGGGGAGGCCTACGAGCAGTACTTC. Amino acids: CASRKTGEAYEQYF.